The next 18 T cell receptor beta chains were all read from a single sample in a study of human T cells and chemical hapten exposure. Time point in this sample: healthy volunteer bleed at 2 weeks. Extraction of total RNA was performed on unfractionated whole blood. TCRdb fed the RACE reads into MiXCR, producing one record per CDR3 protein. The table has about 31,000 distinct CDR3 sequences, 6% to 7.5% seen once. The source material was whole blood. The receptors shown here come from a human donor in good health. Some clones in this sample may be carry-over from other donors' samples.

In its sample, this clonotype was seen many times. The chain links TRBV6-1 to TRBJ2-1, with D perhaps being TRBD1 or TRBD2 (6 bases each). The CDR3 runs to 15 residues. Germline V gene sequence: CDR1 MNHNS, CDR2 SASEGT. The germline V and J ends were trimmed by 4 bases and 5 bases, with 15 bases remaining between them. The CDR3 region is CASSGTWGAHNEQFF. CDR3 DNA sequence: TGTGCCAGCAGTGGGACCTGGGGGGCACACAATGAGCAGTTCTTC.

The CDR3 nucleotides are TGTGCCAGCAGCCAAGTGGGGGGGCTGTACGAGCAGTACTTC. This translates into CASSQVGGLYEQYF. The V and J genes are TRBV4-2 and TRBJ2-7; possible D gene TRBD2, 7 bases. CDR3 length: 14 amino acids. The V gene lost 1 base and the J gene lost 4 bases, with 11 bases spanning the gap. CDR1 LGHNA and CDR2 YNFKEQ come from the germline V gene.

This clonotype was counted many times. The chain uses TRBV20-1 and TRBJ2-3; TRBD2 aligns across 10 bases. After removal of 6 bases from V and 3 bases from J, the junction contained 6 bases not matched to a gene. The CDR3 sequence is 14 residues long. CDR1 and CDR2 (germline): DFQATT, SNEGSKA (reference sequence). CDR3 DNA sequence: TGCAGTGCCCGACGTAGCGGGGGGACAGATACGCAGTATTTT. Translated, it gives CSARRSGGTDTQYF.

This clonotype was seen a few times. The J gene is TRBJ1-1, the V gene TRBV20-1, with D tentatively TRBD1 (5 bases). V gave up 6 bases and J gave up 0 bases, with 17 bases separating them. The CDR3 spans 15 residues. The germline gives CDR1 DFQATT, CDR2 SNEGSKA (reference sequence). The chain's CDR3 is CSAMLGRTMNTEAFF. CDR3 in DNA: TGCAGTGCCATGCTAGGGCGGACAATGAACACTGAAGCTTTCTTT.

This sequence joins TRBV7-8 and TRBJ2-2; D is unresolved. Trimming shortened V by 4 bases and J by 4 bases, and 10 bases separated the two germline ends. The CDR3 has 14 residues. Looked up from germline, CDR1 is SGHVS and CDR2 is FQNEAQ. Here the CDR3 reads CASSWFSATGELFF. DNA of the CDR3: TGTGCCAGCAGCTGGTTCAGCGCCACCGGGGAGCTGTTTTTT.

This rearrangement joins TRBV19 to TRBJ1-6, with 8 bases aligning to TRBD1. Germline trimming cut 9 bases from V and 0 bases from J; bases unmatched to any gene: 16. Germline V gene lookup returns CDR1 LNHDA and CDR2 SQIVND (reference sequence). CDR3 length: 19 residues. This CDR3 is CASNREAGTGSSYNSPLHF. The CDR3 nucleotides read TGTGCCAGCAATAGAGAAGCCGGGACAGGAAGCTCCTATAATTCACCCCTCCACTTT.

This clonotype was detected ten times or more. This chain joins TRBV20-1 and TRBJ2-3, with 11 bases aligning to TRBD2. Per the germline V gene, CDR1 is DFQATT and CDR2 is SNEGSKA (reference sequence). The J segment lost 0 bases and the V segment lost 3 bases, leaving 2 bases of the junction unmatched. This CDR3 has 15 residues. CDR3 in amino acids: CSARRTSGSTDTQYF. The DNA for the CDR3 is TGCAGTGCTAGGAGGACTAGCGGGAGCACAGATACGCAGTATTTT.

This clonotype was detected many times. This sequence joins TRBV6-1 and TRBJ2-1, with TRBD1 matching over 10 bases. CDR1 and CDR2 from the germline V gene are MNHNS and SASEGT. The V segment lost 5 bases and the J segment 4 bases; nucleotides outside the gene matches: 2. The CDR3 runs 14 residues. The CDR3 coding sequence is TGTGCCAGCAGTAAGGGACAGGGGTACAATGAGCAGTTCTTC. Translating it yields CASSKGQGYNEQFF.

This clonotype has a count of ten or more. The CDR3 sequence: CASSQDTSGGAETQYF. As DNA, the CDR3 is TGTGCCAGCAGCCAAGATACTAGCGGGGGGGCAGAGACCCAGTACTTC. The genes are TRBV4-2 and TRBJ2-5, with 13 bases fitting TRBD2. CDR1 LGHNA and CDR2 YNFKEQ come from the germline V gene. The CDR3 has 16 residues. The V and J ends lost 0 bases and 4 bases, in that order; junction bases with no gene match: 2.

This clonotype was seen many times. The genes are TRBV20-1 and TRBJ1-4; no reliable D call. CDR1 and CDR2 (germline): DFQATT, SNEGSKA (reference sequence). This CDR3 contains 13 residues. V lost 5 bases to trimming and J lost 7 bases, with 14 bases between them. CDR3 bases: TGCAGTGCTTATAGCGTACTTGGTGAAAAACTGTTTTTT. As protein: CSAYSVLGEKLFF.

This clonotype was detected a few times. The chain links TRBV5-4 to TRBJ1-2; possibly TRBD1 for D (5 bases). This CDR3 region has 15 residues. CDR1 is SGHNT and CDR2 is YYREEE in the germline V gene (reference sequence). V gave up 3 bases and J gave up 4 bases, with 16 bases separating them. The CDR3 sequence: CASSSRRDSAYGYTF. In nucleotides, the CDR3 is TGTGCCAGCAGCTCCCGGCGGGACTCCGCCTATGGCTACACCTTC.

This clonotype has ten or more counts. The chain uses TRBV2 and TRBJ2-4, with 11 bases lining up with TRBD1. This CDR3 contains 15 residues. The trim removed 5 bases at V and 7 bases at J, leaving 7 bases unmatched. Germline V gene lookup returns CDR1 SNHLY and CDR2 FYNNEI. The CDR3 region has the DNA TGTGCCAGCAGTCCTACCGGGACAGGGGGGAACATTCAGTACTTC. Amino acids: CASSPTGTGGNIQYF.

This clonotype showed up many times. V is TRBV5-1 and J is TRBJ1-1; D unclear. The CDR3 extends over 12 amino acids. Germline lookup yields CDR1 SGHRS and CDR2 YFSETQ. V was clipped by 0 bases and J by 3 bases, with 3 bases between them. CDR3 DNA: TGCGCCAGCAGCTTGGGGGACACTGAAGCTTTCTTT. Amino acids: CASSLGDTEAFF.

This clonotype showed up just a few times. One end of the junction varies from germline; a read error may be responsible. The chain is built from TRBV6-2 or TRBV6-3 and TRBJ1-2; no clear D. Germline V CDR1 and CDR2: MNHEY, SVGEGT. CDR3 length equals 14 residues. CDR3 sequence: CASSPTTWNYGDTF. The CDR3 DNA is TGTGCCAGCAGTCCAACGACTTGGAACTATGGCGACACCTTC.

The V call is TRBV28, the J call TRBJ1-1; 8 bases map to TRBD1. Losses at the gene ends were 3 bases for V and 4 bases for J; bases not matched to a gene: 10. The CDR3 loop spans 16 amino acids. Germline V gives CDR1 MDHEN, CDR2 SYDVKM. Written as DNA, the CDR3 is TGTGCCAGCAGTTTCAATACGAGGACAGGGCTCACTGAAGCTTTCTTT. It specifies CASSFNTRTGLTEAFF.

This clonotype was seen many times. CDR3 coding DNA: TGTGCCAGCAGCGTAGATGAGGGGAACATTCAGTACTTC. It specifies CASSVDEGNIQYF. This rearrangement joins TRBV9 to TRBJ2-4; the D call may be TRBD1 or TRBD2 (5 bases each). Germline values: CDR1 SGDLS, CDR2 YYNGEE. V gave up 0 bases and J gave up 7 bases, with 8 bases separating them. CDR3 length: 13 amino acids. Supplemented by reference TRBV9 and TRBJ2-4, the full variable domain reads DSGVTQTPKHLITATGQRVTLRCSPRSGDLSVYWYQQSLDQGLQFLIQYYNGEERAKGNILERFSAQQFPDLHSELNLSSLELGDSALYFCASSVDEGNIQYFGAGTRLSVL.

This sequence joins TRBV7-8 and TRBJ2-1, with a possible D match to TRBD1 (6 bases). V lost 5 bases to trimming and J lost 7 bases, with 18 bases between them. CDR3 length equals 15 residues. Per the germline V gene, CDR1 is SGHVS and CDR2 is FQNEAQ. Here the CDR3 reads CASSPQAPGENEQFF. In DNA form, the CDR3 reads TGTGCCAGCAGCCCTCAAGCCCCAGGGGAAAATGAGCAGTTCTTC.

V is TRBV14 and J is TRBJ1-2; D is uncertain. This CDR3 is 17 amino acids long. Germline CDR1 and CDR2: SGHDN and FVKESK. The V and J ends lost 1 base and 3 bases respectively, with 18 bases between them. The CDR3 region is CASSQVTLRTPDYGYTF. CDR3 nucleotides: TGTGCCAGCAGCCAAGTCACTCTTCGGACCCCTGACTATGGCTACACCTTC. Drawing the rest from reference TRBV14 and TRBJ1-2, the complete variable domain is EAGVTQFPSHSVIEKGQTVTLRCDPISGHDNLYWYRRVMGKEIKFLLHFVKESKQDESGMPNNRFLAERTGGTYSTLKVQPAELEDSGVYFCASSQVTLRTPDYGYTFGSGTRLTVV.